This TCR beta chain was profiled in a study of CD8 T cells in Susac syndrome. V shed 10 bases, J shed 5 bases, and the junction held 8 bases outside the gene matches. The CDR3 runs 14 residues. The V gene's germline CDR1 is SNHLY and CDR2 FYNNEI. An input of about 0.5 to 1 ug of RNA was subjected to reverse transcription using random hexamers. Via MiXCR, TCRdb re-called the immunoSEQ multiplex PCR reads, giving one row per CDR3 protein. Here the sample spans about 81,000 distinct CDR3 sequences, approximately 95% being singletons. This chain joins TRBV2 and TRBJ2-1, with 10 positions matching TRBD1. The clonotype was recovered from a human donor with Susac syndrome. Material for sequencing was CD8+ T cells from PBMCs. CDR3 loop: CATLDRGTNNEQFF. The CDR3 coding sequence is TGTGCCACTTTGGACAGGGGGACGAACAATGAGCAGTTCTTC.